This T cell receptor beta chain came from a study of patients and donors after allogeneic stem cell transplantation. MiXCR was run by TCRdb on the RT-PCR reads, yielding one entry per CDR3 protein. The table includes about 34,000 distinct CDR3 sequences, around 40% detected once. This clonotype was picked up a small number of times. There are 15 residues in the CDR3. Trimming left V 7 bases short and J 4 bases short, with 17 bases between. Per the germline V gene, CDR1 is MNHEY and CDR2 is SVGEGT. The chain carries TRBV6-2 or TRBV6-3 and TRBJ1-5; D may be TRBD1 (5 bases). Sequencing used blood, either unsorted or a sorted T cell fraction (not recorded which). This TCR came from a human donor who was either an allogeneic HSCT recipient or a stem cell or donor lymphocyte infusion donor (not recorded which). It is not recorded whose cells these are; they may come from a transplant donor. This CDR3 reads CASNRNRDGNQPQHF. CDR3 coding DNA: TGTGCCAGCAACAGAAACCGGGACGGAAATCAGCCCCAGCATTTT.